This TCR beta chain was sequenced for a study of blood T cell repertoires in COVID-19. Study information: Spain, Italy and the United States supplied samples that represented acute and convalescent COVID-19. Sample material is recorded as cDNA or gDNA derived from T cells, B-cell-depleted T cells, or PBMCs.

The authors' processing: Reference gene primer amplification gave nucleated cell count estimates. The assay was immunoSEQ multiplex PCR, and TCRdb's table has in-frame clones only and misses some. V and J calls plus clone size are reproduced from that table; the DNA served to infer D and trimming. The sample includes approximately 100,000 clones, approximately 83% of them seen just once. Sequencing input: peripheral blood. The clonotype was recovered from a woman aged 80 or over with active or convalescent COVID-19.

CDR3 nucleotide sequence: TGTGCCACCAGCAGAGTGGCTAGCGGGGGCTACGAGCAGTACTTC. Translation: CATSRVASGGYEQYF. The rearrangement uses TRBV15 and TRBJ2-7, with 10 nucleotides matching TRBD2. The CDR3 runs 15 residues. Germline lookup yields CDR1 LNHNV and CDR2 YYDKDF (reference sequence). The V and J ends lost 1 base and 3 bases, in that order; junction bases with no gene match: 3.